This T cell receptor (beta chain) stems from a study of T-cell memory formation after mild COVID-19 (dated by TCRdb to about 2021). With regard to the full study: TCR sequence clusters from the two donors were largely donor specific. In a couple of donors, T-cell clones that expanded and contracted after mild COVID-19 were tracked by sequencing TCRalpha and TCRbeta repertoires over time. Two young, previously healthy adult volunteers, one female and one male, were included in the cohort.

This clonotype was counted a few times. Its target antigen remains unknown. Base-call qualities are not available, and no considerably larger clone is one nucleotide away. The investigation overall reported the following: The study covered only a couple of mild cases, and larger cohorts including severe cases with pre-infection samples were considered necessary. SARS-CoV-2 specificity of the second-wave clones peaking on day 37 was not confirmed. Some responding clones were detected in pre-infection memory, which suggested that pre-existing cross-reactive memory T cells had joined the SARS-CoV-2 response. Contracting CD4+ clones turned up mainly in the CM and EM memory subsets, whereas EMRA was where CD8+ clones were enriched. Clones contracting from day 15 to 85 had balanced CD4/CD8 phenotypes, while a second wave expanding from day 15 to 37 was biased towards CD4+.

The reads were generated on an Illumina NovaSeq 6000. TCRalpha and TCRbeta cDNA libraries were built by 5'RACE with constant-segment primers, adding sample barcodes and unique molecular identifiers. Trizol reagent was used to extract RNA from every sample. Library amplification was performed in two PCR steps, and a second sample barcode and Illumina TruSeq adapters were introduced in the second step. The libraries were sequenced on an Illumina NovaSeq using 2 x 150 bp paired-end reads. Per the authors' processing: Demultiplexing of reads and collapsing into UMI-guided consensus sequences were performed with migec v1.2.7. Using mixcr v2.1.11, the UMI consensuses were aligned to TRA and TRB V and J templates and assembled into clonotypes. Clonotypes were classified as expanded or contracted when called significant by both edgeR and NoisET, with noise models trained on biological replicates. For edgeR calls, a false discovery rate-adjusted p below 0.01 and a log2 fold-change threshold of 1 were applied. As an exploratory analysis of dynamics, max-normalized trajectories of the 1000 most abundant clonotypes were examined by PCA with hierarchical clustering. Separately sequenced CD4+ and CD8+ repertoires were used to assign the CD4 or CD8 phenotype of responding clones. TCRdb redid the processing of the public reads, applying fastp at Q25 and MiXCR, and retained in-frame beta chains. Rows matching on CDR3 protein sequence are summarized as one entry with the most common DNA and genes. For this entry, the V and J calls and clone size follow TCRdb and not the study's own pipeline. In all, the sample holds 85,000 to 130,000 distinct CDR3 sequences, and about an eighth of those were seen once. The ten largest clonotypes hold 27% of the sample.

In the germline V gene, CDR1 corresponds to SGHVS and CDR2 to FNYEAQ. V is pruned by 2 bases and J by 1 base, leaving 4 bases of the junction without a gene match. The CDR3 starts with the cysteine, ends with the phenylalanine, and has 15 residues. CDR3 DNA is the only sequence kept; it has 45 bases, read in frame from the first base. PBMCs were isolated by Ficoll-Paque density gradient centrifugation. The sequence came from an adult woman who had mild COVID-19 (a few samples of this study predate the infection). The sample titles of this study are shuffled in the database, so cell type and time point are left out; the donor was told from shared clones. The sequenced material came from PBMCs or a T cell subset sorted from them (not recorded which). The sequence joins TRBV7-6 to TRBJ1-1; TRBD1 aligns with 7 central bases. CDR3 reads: CASSLFTGENTEAFF. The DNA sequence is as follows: TGTGCCAGCAGCTTATTTACAGGGGAGAACACTGAAGCTTTCTTT.